This T cell receptor beta chain was found in a study of blood T cell repertoires in COVID-19. Turning to the study itself: The analysed material was cDNA or gDNA that came from T cells, B-cell-depleted T cells, or PBMCs.

Authors' analysis steps: Amplification from reference gene primers served as the basis for estimated nucleated cell counts. The protocol was immunoSEQ multiplex PCR, while the TCRdb copy is restricted to in-frame clones and leaves out a portion. V, J and clone size derive from that table, while D and trimming were established from the DNA sequence. The sample contains fewer than 250,000 clones, 80% to 90% of which appear only once. The length of the CDR3 is 14 residues. Germline lookup yields CDR1 SNHLY and CDR2 FYNNEI. With 3 bases clipped from V and 8 bases from J, the junction kept 4 bases outside the gene matches.

Input material: peripheral blood. This clonotype originated in a man over 45 with COVID-19, enrolled during active disease. V gene TRBV2 combines with J gene TRBJ1-6, with 7 positions matching TRBD1. CDR3 sequence: CASSERDRYSPLHF. The CDR3, as DNA: TGTGCCAGCAGTGAGAGGGACAGATATTCACCCCTCCACTTT.